This T cell receptor beta chain was documented in a study of blood T cell repertoires in COVID-19. At the level of the study: The study drew acute and convalescent COVID-19 samples from the United States, Italy and Spain.

This clone was observed a single time. In the study's own analysis: Estimated nucleated cell counts came from reference gene primer amplification. This table comes from immunoSEQ multiplex PCR, and its TCRdb copy is limited to in-frame clones, with some not included. The V and J calls and clone size were taken over from that table, and D and trimming were inferred from the DNA. The sample holds some 370,000 clones, more than 80% seen once. Looked up from germline, CDR1 is SGHNT and CDR2 is YYREEE (reference sequence). The CDR3 consists of 13 residues. V gave up 1 base and J gave up 0 bases, with 4 bases separating them.

Sample: peripheral blood. The chain couples TRBV5-4 to TRBJ2-5; D gene ambiguous. The receptor's source is a man aged 35-49 years with acute or convalescent COVID-19. CDR3 coding DNA: TGTGCCAGCAGCTTGCACAACCAAGAGACCCAGTACTTC. Translating gives CASSLHNQETQYF.